This T cell receptor beta chain is from a study of blood T cells in healthy people across ages. V was cut by 3 bases and J by 7 bases, with 13 bases left in between. The CDR3 covers 13 residues. Germline-derived CDR1 and CDR2 are SGHTA and FQGNSA. PCR was performed a second time for 7 to 11 cycles using a sample-barcoded 5' primer and a J-beta primer mix. TCRdb independently ran MiXCR on the 5' RACE reads; one entry per CDR3 protein. The sample contains around 650,000 distinct CDR3 sequences, around two fifths of which appear only once. The receptor was derived from an elderly man in good health. The chain carries TRBV7-2 and TRBJ2-7; D unresolved. What was sequenced was blood. For the CDR3, the DNA is TGTGCCAGCAGCTTTTACAGCGCACAGGAGCAGTACTTC. Protein sequence: CASSFYSAQEQYF.